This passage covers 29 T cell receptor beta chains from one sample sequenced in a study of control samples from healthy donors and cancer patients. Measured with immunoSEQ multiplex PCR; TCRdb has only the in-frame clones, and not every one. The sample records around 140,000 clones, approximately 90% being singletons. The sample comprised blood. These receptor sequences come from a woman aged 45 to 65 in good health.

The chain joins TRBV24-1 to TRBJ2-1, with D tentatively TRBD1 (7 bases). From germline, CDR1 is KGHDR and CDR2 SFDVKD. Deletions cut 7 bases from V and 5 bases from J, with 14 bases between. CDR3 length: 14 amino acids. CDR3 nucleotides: TGTGCCACCAGCAGCAGGGGGGTGAACAATGAGCAGTTCTTC. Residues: CATSSRGVNNEQFF.

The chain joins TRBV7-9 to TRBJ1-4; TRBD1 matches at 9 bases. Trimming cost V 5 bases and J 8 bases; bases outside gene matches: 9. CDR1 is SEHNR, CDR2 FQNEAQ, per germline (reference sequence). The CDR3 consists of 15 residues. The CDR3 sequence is CASSGGQGIGEKLFF. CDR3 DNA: TGTGCCAGCAGCGGAGGACAGGGGATAGGGGAAAAACTGTTTTTT.

The CDR3 is CASRKDGNTEAFF. The CDR3 nucleotides read TGCGCCAGCAGGAAGGACGGAAACACTGAAGCTTTCTTT. The chain couples TRBV5-1 to TRBJ1-1; D call uncertain. The CDR3 spans 13 residues. V was pared by 5 bases and J by 2 bases, with 10 bases between. Germline V lookup: CDR1 SGHRS, CDR2 YFSETQ.

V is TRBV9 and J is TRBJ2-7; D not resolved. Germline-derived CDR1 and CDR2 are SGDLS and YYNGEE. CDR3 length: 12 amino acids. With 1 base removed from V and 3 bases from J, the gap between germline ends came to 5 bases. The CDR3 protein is CASSVNFYEQYF. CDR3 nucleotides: TGTGCCAGCAGCGTAAACTTCTACGAGCAGTACTTC.

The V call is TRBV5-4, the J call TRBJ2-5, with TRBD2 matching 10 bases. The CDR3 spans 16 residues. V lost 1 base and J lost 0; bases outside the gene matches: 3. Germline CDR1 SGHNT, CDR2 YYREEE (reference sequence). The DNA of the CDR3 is TGTGCCAGCAGCTTGCGGACTAGCGGCTACCAAGAGACCCAGTACTTC. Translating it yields CASSLRTSGYQETQYF.

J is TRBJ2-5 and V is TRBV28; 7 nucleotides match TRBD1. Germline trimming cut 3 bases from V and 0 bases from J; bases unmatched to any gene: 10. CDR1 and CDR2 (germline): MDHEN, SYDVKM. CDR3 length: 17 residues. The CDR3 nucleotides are TGTGCCAGCAGTTTGCCCCCGACAGGGATCTACCAAGAGACCCAGTACTTC. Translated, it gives CASSLPPTGIYQETQYF.

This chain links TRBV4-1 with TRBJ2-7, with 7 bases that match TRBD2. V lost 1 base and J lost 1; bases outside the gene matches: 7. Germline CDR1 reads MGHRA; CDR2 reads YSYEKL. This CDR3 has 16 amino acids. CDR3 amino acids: CASSQGAGIPSYEQYF. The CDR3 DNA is TGCGCCAGCAGCCAAGGAGCGGGAATTCCGTCCTACGAGCAGTACTTC.

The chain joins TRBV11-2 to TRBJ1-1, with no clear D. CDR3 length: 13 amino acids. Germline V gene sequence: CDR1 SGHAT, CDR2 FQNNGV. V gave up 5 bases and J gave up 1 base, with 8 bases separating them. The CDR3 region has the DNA TGTGCCAGCAGCCCAGACGGGAACACTGAAGCTTTCTTT. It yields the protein CASSPDGNTEAFF.

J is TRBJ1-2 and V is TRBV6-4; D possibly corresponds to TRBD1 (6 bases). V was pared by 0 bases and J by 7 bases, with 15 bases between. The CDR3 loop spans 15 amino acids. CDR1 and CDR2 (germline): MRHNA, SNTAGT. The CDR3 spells CASSDSAGGASGYTF. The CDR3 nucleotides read TGTGCCAGCAGTGACTCCGCGGGGGGGGCATCTGGCTACACCTTC.

CDR3 DNA: TGTGCCAGCTCACCACAAGACTACTCTGGAAACACCATATATTTT. Residues: CASSPQDYSGNTIYF. The rearrangement uses TRBV18 and TRBJ1-3; D uncertain. Per the germline V gene, CDR1 is KGHSH and CDR2 is LQKENI. This CDR3 region has 15 residues. Trimming pared 1 base from V and 0 bases from J, leaving 7 bases between.

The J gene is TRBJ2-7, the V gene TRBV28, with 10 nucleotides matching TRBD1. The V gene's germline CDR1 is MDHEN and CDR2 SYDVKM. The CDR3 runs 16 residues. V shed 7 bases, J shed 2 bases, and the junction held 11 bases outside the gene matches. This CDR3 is CASTIDSGTGAYEQYF. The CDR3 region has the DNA TGTGCCAGCACCATAGATTCCGGGACAGGGGCCTACGAGCAGTACTTC.

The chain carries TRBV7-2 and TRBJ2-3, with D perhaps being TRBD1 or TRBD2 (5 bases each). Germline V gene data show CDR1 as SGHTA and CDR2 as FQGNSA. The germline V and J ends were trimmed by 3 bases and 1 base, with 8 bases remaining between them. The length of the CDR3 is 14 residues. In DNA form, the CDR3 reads TGTGCCAGCAGCTTGGTGGGGGGCACAGATACGCAGTATTTT. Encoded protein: CASSLVGGTDTQYF.

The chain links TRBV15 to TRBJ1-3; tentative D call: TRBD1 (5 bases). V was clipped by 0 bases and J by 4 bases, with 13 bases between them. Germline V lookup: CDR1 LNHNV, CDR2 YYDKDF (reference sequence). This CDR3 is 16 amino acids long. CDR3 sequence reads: CATSRDMGLEGNTIYF. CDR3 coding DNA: TGTGCCACCAGCAGAGATATGGGGCTTGAAGGAAACACCATATATTTT. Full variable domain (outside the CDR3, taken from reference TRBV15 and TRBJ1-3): DAMVIQNPRYQVTQFGKPVTLSCSQTLNHNVMYWYQQKSSQAPKLLFHYYDKDFNNEADTPDNFQSRRPNTSFCFLDIRSPGLGDTAMYLCATSRDMGLEGNTIYFGEGSWLTVV.

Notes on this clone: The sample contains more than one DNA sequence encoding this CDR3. The DNA for the CDR3 is TGTGCCAGCAGCTTTGGGGGAACAGATACGCAGTATTTT. Its protein is CASSFGGTDTQYF. This chain uses TRBV5-6 with TRBJ2-3; D possibly matches TRBD1 or TRBD2 (5 bases each). The CDR3 is 13 amino acids. Germline V lookup: CDR1 SGHDT, CDR2 YYEEEE. Between the trimmed V and J ends, which lost 2 bases and 3 bases, there was a span of 7 bases.

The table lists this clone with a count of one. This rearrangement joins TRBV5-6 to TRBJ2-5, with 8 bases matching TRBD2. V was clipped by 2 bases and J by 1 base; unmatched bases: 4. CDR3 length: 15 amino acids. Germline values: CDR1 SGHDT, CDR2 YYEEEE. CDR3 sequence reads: CASSLFLAGQETQYF. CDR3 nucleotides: TGTGCCAGCAGCTTATTTCTAGCGGGCCAAGAGACCCAGTACTTC.

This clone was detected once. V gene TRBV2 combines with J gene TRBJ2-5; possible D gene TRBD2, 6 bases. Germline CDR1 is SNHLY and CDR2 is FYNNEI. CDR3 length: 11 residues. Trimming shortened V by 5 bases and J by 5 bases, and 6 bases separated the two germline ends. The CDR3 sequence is CASSRGETQYF. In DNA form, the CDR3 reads TGTGCCAGCAGTCGGGGGGAGACCCAGTACTTC.

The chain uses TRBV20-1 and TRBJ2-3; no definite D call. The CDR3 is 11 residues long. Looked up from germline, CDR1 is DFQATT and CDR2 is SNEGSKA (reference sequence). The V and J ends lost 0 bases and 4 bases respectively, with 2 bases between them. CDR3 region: CSAREADTQYF. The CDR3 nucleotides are TGCAGTGCTAGAGAGGCAGATACGCAGTATTTT.

The CDR3 nucleotides are TGCGCCAGCAGCCAGGAAACACGGGGCGGTGGGGCCAACGTCCTGACTTTC. Translation gives CASSQETRGGGANVLTF. V gene TRBV4-1 combines with J gene TRBJ2-6; D could derive from TRBD1 or TRBD2 (5 bases each). The CDR3 length is 17 residues. V lost 3 bases, J lost 3 bases, and 15 bases lay in between. Germline assignment: CDR1 MGHRA and CDR2 YSYEKL.

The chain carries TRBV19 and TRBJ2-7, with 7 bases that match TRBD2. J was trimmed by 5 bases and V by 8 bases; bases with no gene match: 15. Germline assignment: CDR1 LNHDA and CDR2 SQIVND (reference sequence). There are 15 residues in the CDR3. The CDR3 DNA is TGTGCCAGTCGCAACAGCGGGATACCTGGTAACGAGCAGTACTTC. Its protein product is CASRNSGIPGNEQYF.

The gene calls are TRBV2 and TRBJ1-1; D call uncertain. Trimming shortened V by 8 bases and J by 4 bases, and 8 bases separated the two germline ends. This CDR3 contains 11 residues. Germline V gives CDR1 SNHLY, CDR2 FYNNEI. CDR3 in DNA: TGTGCCAGCGATTTAGGCACTGAAGCTTTCTTT. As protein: CASDLGTEAFF.

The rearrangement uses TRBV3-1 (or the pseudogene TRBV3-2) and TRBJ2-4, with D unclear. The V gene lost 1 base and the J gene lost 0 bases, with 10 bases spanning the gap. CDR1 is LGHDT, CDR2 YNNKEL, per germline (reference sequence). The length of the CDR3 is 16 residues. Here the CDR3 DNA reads TGTGCCAGCAGCCAAGGGCAGATCTTAGCCAAAAACATTCAGTACTTC. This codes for CASSQGQILAKNIQYF.

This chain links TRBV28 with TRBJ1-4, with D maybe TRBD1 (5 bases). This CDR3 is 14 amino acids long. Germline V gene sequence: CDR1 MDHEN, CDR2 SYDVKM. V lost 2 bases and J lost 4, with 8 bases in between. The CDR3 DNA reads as TGTGCCAGCAGTTTAGTGGGGCTTAATGAAAAACTGTTTTTT. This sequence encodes CASSLVGLNEKLFF.

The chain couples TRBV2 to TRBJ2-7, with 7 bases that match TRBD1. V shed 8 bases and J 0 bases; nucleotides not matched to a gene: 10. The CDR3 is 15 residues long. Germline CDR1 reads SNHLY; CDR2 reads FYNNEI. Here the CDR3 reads CASARQGSNSYEQYF. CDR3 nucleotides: TGTGCCAGCGCCAGACAGGGCTCAAACTCCTACGAGCAGTACTTC.

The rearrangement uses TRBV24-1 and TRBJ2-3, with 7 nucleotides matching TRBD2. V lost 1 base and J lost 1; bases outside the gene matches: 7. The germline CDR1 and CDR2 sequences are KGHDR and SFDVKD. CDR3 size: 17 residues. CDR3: CATSDFWRESGTDTQYF. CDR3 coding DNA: TGTGCCACCAGTGATTTTTGGCGGGAGAGTGGCACAGATACGCAGTATTTT.

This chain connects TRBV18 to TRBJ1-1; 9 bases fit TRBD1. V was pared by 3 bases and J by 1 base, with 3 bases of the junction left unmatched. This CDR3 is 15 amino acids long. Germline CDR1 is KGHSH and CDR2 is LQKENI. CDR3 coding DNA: TGTGCCAGCTCACCGTCGACAGGGGGGAACACTGAAGCTTTCTTT. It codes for CASSPSTGGNTEAFF.

The DNA for the CDR3 is TGTGCCAGCAGCCGTGCTCCGAGGGGGGGTGGCAATCAGCCCCAGCATTTT. It is translated as CASSRAPRGGGNQPQHF. The chain joins TRBV7-8 to TRBJ1-5, with a possible D match to TRBD1 (6 bases). CDR1 is SGHVS, CDR2 FQNEAQ, per germline. The CDR3 extends over 17 amino acids. The ends were cut back, 5 bases at V and 2 bases at J, with 19 bases in the middle. The complete variable domain, with remaining parts taken from reference TRBV7-8 and TRBJ1-5, reads GAGVSQSPRYKVAKRGQDVALRCDPISGHVSLFWYQQALGQGPEFLTYFQNEAQLDKSGLPSDRFFAERPEGSVSTLKIQRTQQEDSAVYLCASSRAPRGGGNQPQHFGDGTRLSIL.

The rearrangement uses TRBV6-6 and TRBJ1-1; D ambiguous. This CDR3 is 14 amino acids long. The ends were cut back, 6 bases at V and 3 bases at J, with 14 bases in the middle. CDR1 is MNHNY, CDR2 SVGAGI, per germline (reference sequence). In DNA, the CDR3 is TGTGCCAGCAGACGACACCTTAGGGACACTGAAGCTTTCTTT. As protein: CASRRHLRDTEAFF.

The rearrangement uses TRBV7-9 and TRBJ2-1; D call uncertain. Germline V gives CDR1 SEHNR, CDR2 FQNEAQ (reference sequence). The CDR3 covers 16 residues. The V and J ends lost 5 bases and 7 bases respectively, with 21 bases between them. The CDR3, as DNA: TGTGCCAGCAGCCAACCTTTTAGGCGGAGAAATAATGAGCAGTTCTTC. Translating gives CASSQPFRRRNNEQFF. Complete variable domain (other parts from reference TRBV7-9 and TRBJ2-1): DTGVSQNPRHKITKRGQNVTFRCDPISEHNRLYWYRQTLGQGPEFLTYFQNEAQLEKSRLLSDRFSAERPKGSFSTLEIQRTEQGDSAMYLCASSQPFRRRNNEQFFGPGTRLTVL.

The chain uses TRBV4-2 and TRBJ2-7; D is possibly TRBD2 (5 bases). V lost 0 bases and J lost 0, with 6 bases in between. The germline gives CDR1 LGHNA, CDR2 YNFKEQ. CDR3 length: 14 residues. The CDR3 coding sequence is TGTGCCAGCAGCCAAGAGAGGGTCTCCTACGAGCAGTACTTC. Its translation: CASSQERVSYEQYF.